This T cell receptor beta chain was sequenced in a study of OX40 agonist ivuxolimab in advanced cancers. Looking at the study overall: Ivuxolimab, which targeted the costimulatory receptor OX40 (CD134), was an agonistic, fully human IgG2 monoclonal antibody. Intravenous ivuxolimab was administered to patients every 2 weeks at six dose levels: 0.01, 0.1, 0.3, 1.5, 3 and 10 mg/kg. Of the roughly 51 patients in dose escalation, about 20 had hepatocellular carcinoma, about 15 had melanoma, 9 had renal cell carcinoma and 9 had head and neck cancer. A male proportion of roughly 80% and a mean age of approximately 55 years, ranging from 23 to 79, were recorded for the dose-escalation cohort. Prior anti-PD-1, anti-PD-L1 or anti-CTLA-4 therapy was permitted, and checkpoint inhibitors had been received by more than 35% of dose-escalation patients. Partial responses were achieved by three dose-escalation patients, of whom one had hepatocellular carcinoma and two had cutaneous melanoma. The point of sequencing TCRbeta in the periphery was to test whether ivuxolimab changed TCR sequence diversity and drove clonal T-cell expansion. The monotherapy dose-escalation portion (N ≈ 52 patients) of the phase I ivuxolimab trial is reported in the paper.

Genomic DNA was extracted from sorted cells for sequencing of the TCRbeta CDR3 region. The immunoSEQ Assay was used for sequencing of TCRbeta CDR3 regions. Entries here come from immuneACCESS through TCRdb and include only in-frame sequences with V and J called. Some clones fail to appear in such tables; in the studies checked, an unresolved V gene covers under half of the shortfall, and the cause of the remainder is unknown. This sample has under 100,000 clones in its table, and roughly nine tenths of those were observed once. The leading ten clones occupy 2.6% of the sample. The trial excluded patients who had a history of autoimmune disease or who were on systemic immunosuppression. Peripheral blood for TCR sequencing was collected from all dose cohorts at baseline, on cycle 4 day 1, and on cycle 7 day 1. The samples were drawn from a first-in-human, open-label, multicenter phase I dose-escalation trial of ivuxolimab. Adults with locally advanced or metastatic head and neck squamous cell, hepatocellular, melanoma or renal cell carcinoma were enrolled in the trial. Before TCR sequencing, CD4+ T cells and CD8+ T cells were sorted from peripheral blood as separate populations.

Broad study findings and their caveats: Which antigens the clonally expanded peripheral T cells were specific for was not determined. Low levels of normalized T-cell clonal expansion were also shown by some nonresponding patients. At doses of 0.1 to 3.0 mg/kg, clonal expansion of both CD4+ and CD8+ T cells in blood was seen between baseline and week 6. On average, CD8+ T cells showed more expanded clones than CD4+ T cells after ivuxolimab. In the 0.1-3.0 mg/kg groups, partial responders had among the lowest normalized peripheral clonal expansion, particularly in CD8+ T cells.

Trimming at the junction amounts to 0 bases on V and 7 bases on J, and the germline ends lie 16 bases apart. The CDR1 and CDR2 encoded by the germline V gene are LGHNA and YNFKEQ. The CDR3 has 17 amino acids, counting the end cysteine and phenylalanine. Just the 51-base CDR3 DNA is kept, in frame starting at base 1. About this clone itself: Which antigen it targets is not known. Per-base qualities were not stored, and no clone one base away is much larger.

This TCR derives from an adult with an advanced solid tumor such as melanoma, head and neck, liver or kidney cancer. The material was CD4+ or CD8+ T cells sorted from blood, obtained in a trial of the OX40 agonist ivuxolimab. The chain employs TRBV4-2 and TRBJ2-6; the D gene remains uncertain. This receptor has the CDR3 CASSQDLGYGEANVLTF. The nucleotides read TGTGCCAGCAGCCAAGATCTCGGCTATGGGGAAGCCAACGTCCTGACTTTC.